The rows below give T cell receptor beta chains drawn from one sample of a study of blood T cell repertoires in COVID-19. Only in-frame clones appear in the TCRdb table, and some are missing; sequencing was by immunoSEQ multiplex PCR. This table has about 94,000 clones, about nine tenths appearing once. Sequenced: peripheral blood. Receptors were obtained from a woman of 80 years or more with acute or convalescent COVID-19. The CDR3 runs from the conserved cysteine through the conserved F or W. D genes are given only for firm matches. A clone size is listed for some rows: how often the clone was seen (once, few, many), or a class if it is expanded.

j_call	clone_size	d_call	v_call	cdr3_aa	cdr3_nt
TRBJ1-5	NA	NA	TRBV28	CASSLLNQPQHF	TGTGCCAGCAGTTTATTAAATCAGCCCCAGCATTTT
TRBJ2-1	NA	TRBD2	TRBV7-9	CASSPSGTRALEQFF	TGTGCCAGCAGCCCTTCCGGGACTAGGGCCCTAGAGCAGTTCTTC
TRBJ2-2	NA	TRBD2	TRBV9	CASSGGTSGVTGELFF	TGTGCCAGCAGCGGGGGGACTAGCGGGGTTACCGGGGAGCTGTTTTTT
TRBJ2-2	NA	TRBD2	TRBV28	CASILQRGTGELFF	TGTGCCAGCATTCTACAGCGGGGAACCGGGGAGCTGTTTTTT
TRBJ2-1	once	TRBD1	TRBV5-1	CASSSGTGGSYNEQFF	TGCGCCAGCAGTTCCGGGACAGGAGGCTCCTACAATGAGCAGTTCTTC
TRBJ2-5	NA	TRBD2	TRBV19	CASSIGTSGHQETQYF	TGTGCCAGTAGTATAGGGACTAGCGGGCACCAAGAGACCCAGTACTTC
TRBJ1-3	once	NA	TRBV5-4	CASSLAGGPGNTIYF	TGTGCCAGCAGCTTGGCCGGAGGTCCTGGAAACACCATATATTTT
TRBJ2-1	NA	NA	TRBV15	CATSPRGSRTNYNEQFF	TGTGCCACCAGCCCCCGGGGTAGCAGAACTAATTACAATGAGCAGTTCTTC
TRBJ2-2	NA	TRBD2	TRBV5-1	CASSRTSGGTGELFF	TGCGCCAGCAGTCGGACTAGCGGGGGCACCGGGGAGCTGTTTTTT
TRBJ2-3	NA	TRBD2	TRBV29-1	CSVEGDGGRTDTQYF	TGCAGCGTTGAAGGGGACGGCGGGAGGACAGATACGCAGTATTTT
TRBJ1-5	NA	TRBD1	TRBV6-5	CASSQQGRAQHF	TGTGCCAGCAGTCAACAGGGGAGAGCCCAGCATTTT
TRBJ2-1	NA	NA	TRBV6-1	CASSESEDSTTKFF	TGTGCCAGCAGTGAGAGCGAGGACAGCACTACGAAGTTCTTC
TRBJ2-1	NA	TRBD1	TRBV2	CASRWIKTGADEQFF	TGTGCCAGCAGGTGGATAAAGACAGGGGCCGATGAGCAGTTCTTC
TRBJ2-7	NA	TRBD1	TRBV10-3	CAISEAGTGINEQYF	TGTGCCATCAGTGAGGCCGGGACAGGGATTAACGAGCAGTACTTC
TRBJ1-1	NA	TRBD1	TRBV4-2	CASSQGGQGFTEAFF	TGTGCCAGCAGCCAAGGAGGACAGGGGTTCACTGAAGCTTTCTTT
TRBJ1-5	NA	NA	TRBV19	CASSKAAGVGSNQPQHF	TGTGCCAGTAGTAAGGCGGCAGGGGTGGGGAGCAATCAGCCCCAGCATTTT
TRBJ1-5	NA	NA	TRBV7-2	CASSPGGGPKPQHF	TGTGCCAGCAGCCCAGGCGGGGGACCTAAGCCCCAGCATTTT
TRBJ1-4	NA	NA	TRBV6-1	CASSEARGKLFF	TGTGCCAGCAGTGAGGCCCGCGGAAAACTGTTTTTT
TRBJ1-6	NA	TRBD1	TRBV30	CAWSVGTGPNSPLHF	TGTGCCTGGAGTGTAGGGACAGGGCCTAATTCACCCCTCCACTTT
TRBJ1-2	NA	TRBD1	TRBV19	CASSIIPTDRGNGYTF	TGTGCCAGTAGTATTATTCCAACGGACAGGGGAAATGGCTACACCTTC
TRBJ2-7	NA	NA	TRBV2	CAIKQGYEQYF	TGTGCCATAAAACAGGGATACGAGCAGTACTTC
TRBJ2-7	NA	NA	TRBV28	CASMRKLPYEQYF	TGTGCCAGCATGAGGAAACTCCCCTACGAGCAGTACTTC
TRBJ1-5	NA	NA	TRBV7-6	CASSLDIRTEDNQPQHF	TGTGCCAGCAGCCTAGATATCCGGACAGAAGACAATCAGCCCCAGCATTTT
TRBJ2-5	NA	NA	TRBV6-5	CASSANGETQYF	TGTGCCAGCTCGGCCAACGGGGAGACCCAGTACTTC
TRBJ2-4	NA	TRBD2	TRBV4-2	CASSQGTSGGARAKNIQYF	TGTGCCAGCAGCCAAGGGACTAGCGGGGGGGCAAGGGCCAAAAACATTCAGTACTTC
TRBJ2-5	NA	NA	TRBV4-2	CASSQGGTAEETQYF	TGTGCCAGCAGCCAAGGGGGCACCGCAGAAGAGACCCAGTACTTC
TRBJ2-3	few	NA	TRBV12-3/TRBV12-4	CASSLRGSDTQYF	TGTGCCAGCAGTTTACGGGGGAGCGATACGCAGTATTTT
TRBJ1-5	NA	TRBD1	TRBV30	CAWSEGGLSNQPQHF	TGTGCCTGGAGTGAAGGGGGCTTGAGCAATCAGCCCCAGCATTTT
TRBJ1-4	once	NA	TRBV10-3	CAISDREGQVELFF	TGTGCCATCAGTGATAGGGAGGGTCAGGTTGAACTGTTTTTT
TRBJ2-5	NA	NA	TRBV7-3	CASSSRGGNEETQYF	TGTGCCAGCAGTTCAAGAGGGGGTAATGAAGAGACCCAGTACTTC
TRBJ2-7	NA	TRBD2	TRBV5-1	CASTQTSGPYEQYF	TGCGCCAGCACACAGACTAGCGGACCCTACGAGCAGTACTTC
TRBJ1-3	NA	NA	TRBV5-6	CASSLKAPGNTIYF	TGTGCCAGCAGCTTGAAAGCGCCCGGAAACACCATATATTTT
TRBJ2-1	NA	TRBD2	TRBV5-1	CASSATSGSSYNEQFF	TGCGCCAGCAGCGCCACTAGCGGCAGCTCCTACAATGAGCAGTTCTTC
TRBJ2-7	NA	TRBD1	TRBV30	CAWSRDRDEQYF	TGTGCCTGGAGCAGGGACAGGGACGAGCAGTACTTC
TRBJ1-5	NA	TRBD1	TRBV9	CASSDTGGKDQPQHF	TGTGCCAGCAGCGATACAGGGGGCAAAGATCAGCCCCAGCATTTT
TRBJ2-2	few	TRBD2	TRBV7-2	CASSGSGVLTGELFF	TGTGCCAGCAGCGGTAGCGGGGTCTTGACCGGGGAGCTGTTTTTT
TRBJ1-2	NA	TRBD1	TRBV29-1	CSATGGAGGYTF	TGCAGCGCGACAGGGGGCGCGGGTGGCTACACCTTC
TRBJ1-6	NA	TRBD1	TRBV6-5	CASEGQGNSPLHF	TGTGCCAGCGAGGGACAGGGTAATTCACCCCTCCACTTT
TRBJ2-7	NA	NA	TRBV3-1/TRBV3-2	CASSHTSLAYEQYF	TGTGCCAGCAGCCATACTAGTCTCGCCTACGAGCAGTACTTC
TRBJ2-1	once	TRBD2	TRBV27	CASSPPTSGMFGEQFF	TGTGCCAGCAGTCCGCCGACTAGCGGGATGTTTGGTGAGCAGTTCTTC
TRBJ2-5	NA	TRBD2	TRBV15	CATSRDLWKSGGERETQYF	TGTGCCACCAGCAGAGATCTCTGGAAGAGCGGGGGGGAACGGGAGACCCAGTACTTC
TRBJ2-7	few	NA	TRBV29-1	CSVGSGTLKEQYF	TGCAGCGTTGGGTCCGGGACTCTGAAAGAGCAGTACTTC
TRBJ1-5	once	TRBD1	TRBV27	CASSRQGPNQPQHF	TGTGCCAGCAGTCGACAGGGTCCCAATCAGCCCCAGCATTTT
TRBJ2-5	NA	NA	TRBV5-5	CASSLGDSYQETQYF	TGTGCCAGCAGCTTGGGAGACTCGTACCAAGAGACCCAGTACTTC
TRBJ2-7	NA	NA	TRBV27	CASSLRRGITYEQYF	TGTGCCAGCAGTTTACGCAGGGGAATCACCTACGAGCAGTACTTC
TRBJ2-5	NA	TRBD2	TRBV7-6	CASSQGLAGGQETQYF	TGTGCCAGCAGCCAGGGACTAGCGGGGGGCCAAGAGACCCAGTACTTC
TRBJ1-2	NA	TRBD1	TRBV30	CAWRDRGRAGYTF	TGTGCCTGGCGGGACAGGGGCCGCGCGGGCTACACCTTC
TRBJ2-7	few	TRBD2	TRBV7-2	CASSLEVAGPYEQYF	TGTGCCAGCAGCTTAGAGGTAGCGGGCCCCTACGAGCAGTACTTC
TRBJ1-6	NA	TRBD1	TRBV28	CASSATGASSPLHF	TGTGCCAGCAGTGCGACAGGGGCTTCGTCACCCCTCCACTTT
TRBJ2-5	NA	TRBD2	TRBV7-2	CASSLLAGEKKTQYF	TGTGCCAGCAGCTTACTAGCGGGGGAAAAAAAGACCCAGTACTTC
TRBJ2-2	NA	TRBD2	TRBV7-8	CASSRRGREVGELFF	TGTGCCAGCAGCCGGCGGGGGCGGGAGGTCGGGGAGCTGTTTTTT
TRBJ1-1	NA	NA	TRBV19	CASRPGLGNTEAFF	TGTGCCAGTAGACCGGGGTTGGGGAACACTGAAGCTTTCTTT
TRBJ1-3	NA	NA	TRBV28	CASSLSRLSGNTIYF	TGTGCCAGCAGTTTGAGCAGACTATCAGGAAACACCATATATTTT